The next 24 T cell receptor beta chains were all read from a single sample in a study of beta chain features in type 1 diabetes. The entirety of the isolated RNA underwent reverse transcription, so expressed TCRB transcripts were sequenced. Assay: immunoSEQ multiplex PCR; the TCRdb copy retains only in-frame clones and omits some. Found here are 250,000 to 300,000 clones, around 7.3% of them singletons; the top ten hold about 0.93%. Sequenced: central memory CD4+ T cells from blood. Receptors were obtained from a woman between 18 and 29 years old in good health.

This clone was seen a few times. Germline and junction disagree at one end, which may indicate a read error. The genes are TRBV16 and TRBJ1-1; D gene uncertain. This CDR3 comprises 15 residues. Germline CDR1 KGHSY, CDR2 FQNENV. CDR3: CASSQSSPLITEALF. The CDR3 nucleotides are TGTGCCAGCAGCCAATCGTCGCCTCTGATCACTGAAGCTCTCTTT.

This clone has a handful of counts. This sequence joins TRBV18 and TRBJ2-3; 11 bases map to TRBD2. The CDR3 loop spans 16 amino acids. V lost 3 bases, J lost 2 bases, and 4 bases stayed unmatched. Germline V gene lookup returns CDR1 KGHSH and CDR2 LQKENI. Here the CDR3 reads CASSPTSGGFTDTQYF. CDR3 coding DNA: TGTGCCAGCTCACCTACTAGCGGGGGCTTCACAGATACGCAGTATTTT.

This clone was observed a single time. This rearrangement joins TRBV15 to TRBJ2-7; D is perhaps TRBD1 (5 bases). CDR3 size: 15 residues. With 0 bases removed from V and 4 bases from J, the gap between germline ends came to 13 bases. The germline V gene has CDR1 LNHNV and CDR2 YYDKDF (reference sequence). The CDR3 DNA is TGTGCCACCAGCAGAGATGCGCGGCAGGGATACGAGCAGTACTTC. It encodes CATSRDARQGYEQYF.

The V call is TRBV28, the J call TRBJ2-3; D assignment may be TRBD1 or TRBD2 (7 bases each). Trimming shortened V by 3 bases and J by 4 bases, and 20 bases separated the two germline ends. This CDR3 is 17 amino acids long. Germline V gives CDR1 MDHEN, CDR2 SYDVKM. CDR3 amino acids: CASSFSPATGRADTQYF. DNA of the CDR3: TGTGCCAGCAGTTTCTCGCCGGCGACAGGGAGGGCAGATACGCAGTATTTT.

This chain's CDR3 is CASSPSQVGFTDTQYF. Here the CDR3 DNA reads TGTGCCAGCTCACCATCACAGGTCGGGTTCACAGATACGCAGTATTTT. The chain uses TRBV18 and TRBJ2-3; the D gene is possibly TRBD1 (5 bases). This CDR3 has 16 residues. The germline V and J ends were trimmed by 2 bases and 2 bases, with 14 bases remaining between them. Per germline, CDR1 KGHSH and CDR2 LQKENI.

The chain uses TRBV18 and TRBJ2-1; TRBD2 matches at 12 bases. The CDR3 is 16 amino acids. The germline CDR1 and CDR2 sequences are KGHSH and LQKENI. The junction had 4 bases not matched to a gene; V was cut back by 0 bases and J by 7 bases. The CDR3 is CASSPPLAGGRNEQFF. The CDR3 DNA follows: TGTGCCAGCTCACCACCTCTAGCGGGGGGGCGGAATGAGCAGTTCTTC.

This clone was observed a few times. The chain carries TRBV2 and TRBJ2-7, with D perhaps being TRBD1 or TRBD2 (5 bases each). The V and J ends lost 7 bases and 4 bases respectively, with 17 bases between them. This CDR3 comprises 14 residues. Germline V lookup: CDR1 SNHLY, CDR2 FYNNEI. Here the CDR3 reads CASTLEGRLYEQYF. The CDR3 DNA follows: TGTGCCAGCACCCTTGAGGGACGACTTTACGAGCAGTACTTC.

V and J are TRBV28 and TRBJ2-5; 11 bases line up with TRBD2. This CDR3 region has 15 residues. Trimming took 5 bases from V and 2 from J; bases not matched to a gene: 4. CDR1 and CDR2 from the germline V gene are MDHEN and SYDVKM. As DNA, the CDR3 is TGTGCCAGCAGTCCGCTAGCGGGGGGACAAGAGACCCAGTACTTC. Translated, it gives CASSPLAGGQETQYF. The variable domain in full, with the rest retrieved from reference TRBV28 and TRBJ2-5, is DVKVTQSSRYLVKRTGEKVFLECVQDMDHENMFWYRQDPGLGLRLIYFSYDVKMKEKGDIPEGYSVSREKKERFSLILESASTNQTSMYLCASSPLAGGQETQYFGPGTRLLVL.

Here the CDR3 reads CSVTRTRGTEAFF. CDR3 in DNA: TGCAGCGTTACTAGGACCCGGGGAACTGAAGCTTTCTTT. The chain carries TRBV29-1 and TRBJ1-1; D not certain. Trimming took off 5 bases at V and 5 bases at J, with 15 bases between the two ends. Germline V CDR1 and CDR2: SQVTM, ANQGSEA. This CDR3 spans 13 amino acids.

This clone was recorded once. V gene TRBV28 combines with J gene TRBJ1-5; TRBD1 might be the D (5 bases). Deletions cut 7 bases from V and 5 bases from J, with 15 bases between. Looked up from germline, CDR1 is MDHEN and CDR2 is SYDVKM. The CDR3 runs to 14 residues. Written as DNA, the CDR3 is TGTGCCAGCACCACGGGGGAGGGCTATCAGCCCCAGCATTTT. Translated: CASTTGEGYQPQHF.

In this sample, this clone turned up a few times. This chain links TRBV7-2 with TRBJ2-7, with 11 bases fitting TRBD2. The J segment lost 4 bases and the V segment lost 5 bases, leaving 4 bases of the junction unmatched. Per germline, CDR1 SGHTA and CDR2 FQGNSA. The CDR3 runs 14 residues. CDR3 protein: CASSLSGGVYEQYV. For the CDR3, the DNA is TGTGCCAGCAGCCTTAGCGGGGGGGTATACGAGCAGTACGTC.

This clone was observed a few times. This CDR3 reads CASRTVRRGVMGELFF. CDR3 coding DNA: TGTGCCAGCAGGACCGTGAGGCGGGGTGTGATGGGGGAGCTGTTTTTT. This chain links TRBV6-6 with TRBJ2-2, with a tentative D call TRBD2 (6 bases). V lost 6 bases, J lost 8 bases, and 22 bases lay in between. The CDR3 runs 16 residues. Per the germline V gene, CDR1 is MNHNY and CDR2 is SVGAGI (reference sequence).

The table lists this clone with a few counts. The chain is built from TRBV28 and TRBJ2-5; D is perhaps TRBD2 (6 bases). Germline V gene data show CDR1 as MDHEN and CDR2 as SYDVKM. V was shortened by 4 bases and J by 7 bases, with 22 bases between the two germline ends. The CDR3 has 16 residues. The CDR3 region has the DNA TGTGCCAGCAGTTCCCCCCTGTCGGCGGGGCGGGGGACCCAGTACTTC. Residues: CASSSPLSAGRGTQYF.

A few counts support this clone. The chain employs TRBV19 and TRBJ1-2, with D uncertain. CDR1 and CDR2 from the germline V gene are LNHDA and SQIVND (reference sequence). Between the trimmed V and J ends, which lost 6 bases and 4 bases, there was a span of 12 bases. The CDR3 sequence is 13 residues long. In nucleotides, the CDR3 is TGTGCCAGTAGCCCTCAGGTTCGCTATGGCTACACCTTC. Translation gives CASSPQVRYGYTF.

The chain employs TRBV5-1 and TRBJ2-5, with D tentatively TRBD2 (5 bases). This CDR3 contains 15 residues. The V end lost 1 base, the J end lost 2 bases, and 12 bases lay between the germline ends. CDR1 and CDR2 (germline): SGHRS, YFSETQ. CDR3 residues: CASSLWQWTQETQYF. CDR3 bases: TGCGCCAGCAGCTTGTGGCAGTGGACTCAAGAGACCCAGTACTTC.

The chain combines TRBV11-2 with TRBJ1-3, with 7 bases aligning to TRBD1. V was pared by 8 bases and J by 4 bases, with 8 bases of the junction left unmatched. The CDR3 extends over 14 amino acids. Germline V gives CDR1 SGHAT, CDR2 FQNNGV. CDR3 sequence: CASGDRADGNTIYF. CDR3 nucleotide sequence: TGTGCCAGCGGAGACAGGGCAGACGGAAACACCATATATTTT.

The V call is TRBV6-4, the J call TRBJ2-4, with D perhaps TRBD2 (6 bases). This CDR3 is built from 17 residues. Germline CDR1 MRHNA, CDR2 SNTAGT. With 9 bases removed from V and 1 base from J, the gap between germline ends came to 22 bases. The chain's CDR3 is CARHESRGVEAKNIQYF. The CDR3 bases are TGTGCCAGGCACGAGTCCCGCGGGGTGGAGGCCAAAAACATTCAGTACTTC.

The table lists this clone with many counts. Distinct nucleotide sequences in the sample also encode this CDR3. The genes are TRBV18 and TRBJ1-1; D is unclear. The CDR3 is 13 residues long. Germline assignment: CDR1 KGHSH and CDR2 LQKENI. Trimming cost V 3 bases and J 1 base, with 6 bases left between them. As DNA, the CDR3 is TGTGCCAGCTCACCTTCAGGGAACACTGAAGCTTTCTTT. Protein sequence: CASSPSGNTEAFF.

This clone was seen more than once but under ten times. The chain uses TRBV30 and TRBJ1-4; D gene ambiguous. Germline CDR1 GTSNPN, CDR2 SVGIG (reference sequence). This CDR3 is 14 amino acids long. V was pared by 1 base and J by 10 bases, with 16 bases between. In DNA, the CDR3 is TGTGCCTGGAGTGGGTGGGAAGAGTTCGGAAAACTGTTTTTT. It codes for CAWSGWEEFGKLFF.

This chain uses TRBV6-5 with TRBJ1-1; TRBD1 matches 8 bases. The CDR3 contains 14 residues. The germline gives CDR1 MNHEY, CDR2 SVGAGI. V was clipped by 8 bases and J by 0 bases; unmatched bases: 5. The CDR3 spells CASGKTGVNTEAFF. For the CDR3, the DNA is TGTGCCAGCGGAAAGACAGGGGTGAACACTGAAGCTTTCTTT.

V usage is TRBV7-3 and J usage is TRBJ2-3; either TRBD1 or TRBD2 may supply D (6 bases each). CDR1 is SGHTA and CDR2 is FQGTGA in the germline V gene. The V gene lost 5 bases and the J gene lost 1 base, with 22 bases spanning the gap. This CDR3 is 18 amino acids long. The CDR3, as DNA: TGTGCCAGCAGCCCTAGGGGGGCTAGTAGCGGTGGCACAGATACGCAGTATTTT. Translating it yields CASSPRGASSGGTDTQYF.

There are a few counts of this clone. The chain couples TRBV4-2 to TRBJ1-2, with D unclear. The CDR3 contains 14 residues. V lost 4 bases to trimming and J lost 0 bases, with 9 bases between them. Germline V gene sequence: CDR1 LGHNA, CDR2 YNFKEQ. CDR3 in DNA: TGTGCCAGCAGCCGCGAGTCAACTAACTATGGCTACACCTTC. This codes for CASSRESTNYGYTF.

The rearrangement uses TRBV29-1 and TRBJ1-4, with 7 bases identical to TRBD1. Germline V lookup: CDR1 SQVTM, CDR2 ANQGSEA. This CDR3 is built from 12 residues. Trimming cost V 7 bases and J 5 bases; bases outside gene matches: 4. This CDR3 reads CSAVGQNEKLFF. In DNA form, the CDR3 reads TGCAGCGCCGTGGGACAGAATGAAAAACTGTTTTTT.

This clone turned up a few times. The DNA of the CDR3 is TGTGCCAGCAGCTACGACAGGGCGAAATCACCCCTCCACTTT. It is translated as CASSYDRAKSPLHF. The chain uses TRBV4-2 and TRBJ1-6, with 7 bases aligning to TRBD1. V was clipped by 5 bases and J by 10 bases; unmatched bases: 8. There are 14 residues in the CDR3. Germline assignment: CDR1 LGHNA and CDR2 YNFKEQ.